The 21 T cell receptor beta chains in this list originate from one sample, sequenced in a study of CD8 T cells in Susac syndrome. RNA amounts of about 0.45 to 1 ug underwent reverse transcription with random hexamers. TCRdb called the immunoSEQ multiplex PCR reads again in MiXCR, with one record for every CDR3 protein. Of around 270,000 distinct CDR3 sequences in the sample, 65% to 90% were seen once. What was sequenced was CD8+ T cells from PBMCs. Every receptor here comes from a human donor with multiple sclerosis.

This clonotype was counted a few times. The chain combines TRBV27 with TRBJ2-7; D not resolved. Germline CDR1 is MNHEY and CDR2 is SMNVEV (reference sequence). The length of the CDR3 is 15 residues. V was trimmed by 3 bases and J by 2 bases, leaving 14 bases between them. In nucleotides, the CDR3 is TGTGCCAGCAGTTTGTCGGAGCACAACGCCTACGAGCAGTACTTC. Encoded protein: CASSLSEHNAYEQYF.

The chain joins TRBV4-3 to TRBJ2-5, with D possibly being TRBD2 (5 bases). V gave up 0 bases and J gave up 2 bases, with 16 bases separating them. CDR1 is LGHNA and CDR2 is YSLEER in the germline V gene. This CDR3 comprises 17 residues. In nucleotides, the CDR3 is TGCGCCAGCAGCCAAGAAACGTTAAGGGAGTTACAAGAGACCCAGTACTTC. It yields the protein CASSQETLRELQETQYF.

The chain links TRBV19 to TRBJ2-4; 7 nucleotides align to TRBD1. There are 14 residues in the CDR3. Germline CDR1 and CDR2: LNHDA and SQIVND (reference sequence). After removal of 5 bases from V and 8 bases from J, the junction contained 9 bases not matched to a gene. The CDR3 DNA sequence: TGTGCCAGTAGTCCTGACAGGGAGAGGGACATTCAGTACTTC. Protein: CASSPDRERDIQYF. The full variable domain, with the rest looked up from reference TRBV19 and TRBJ2-4, is DGGITQSPKYLFRKEGQNVTLSCEQNLNHDAMYWYRQDPGQGLRLIYYSQIVNDFQKGDIAEGYSVSREKKESFPLTVTSAQKNPTAFYLCASSPDRERDIQYFGAGTRLSVL.

The J gene is TRBJ2-7, the V gene TRBV18, with D hard to call. Trimming left V 3 bases short and J 5 bases short, with 14 bases between. This CDR3 comprises 14 residues. Germline lookup yields CDR1 KGHSH and CDR2 LQKENI. CDR3 bases: TGTGCCAGCTCACCTGGCCCGATGGAGAACGAGCAGTACTTC. This gives the protein CASSPGPMENEQYF. Full variable domain (rest looked up from reference TRBV18 and TRBJ2-7): NAGVMQNPRHLVRRRGQEARLRCSPMKGHSHVYWYRQLPEEGLKFMVYLQKENIIDESGMPKERFSAEFPKEGPSILRIQQVVRGDSAAYFCASSPGPMENEQYFGPGTRLTVT.

This clonotype was observed a single time. The rearrangement links TRBV21-1 to TRBJ2-2. TRBV21-1 is a listed pseudogene. The CDR3 has 16 residues. The CDR3 loop is CASSKRTATNTGELFF. DNA for the CDR3: TGTGCCAGCAGCAAACGAACAGCGACGAACACCGGGGAGCTGTTTTTT.

V gene TRBV5-6 combines with J gene TRBJ2-7, with TRBD1 matching over 9 bases. V lost 4 bases to trimming and J lost 2 bases; unmatched junction nucleotides: 16. This CDR3 is 18 amino acids long. Germline V CDR1 and CDR2: SGHDT, YYEEEE. CDR3 nucleotide sequence: TGTGCCAGCAGCGGGAGGGGACAGGGCTTCGGAGGCCCCTACGAGCAGTACTTC. Protein product: CASSGRGQGFGGPYEQYF.

The CDR3 DNA is TGTGCCTGGAGCCCCGGACAGGGGATGAACATTCAGTACTTC. This codes for CAWSPGQGMNIQYF. The chain links TRBV30 to TRBJ2-4; TRBD1 matches 9 bases. The CDR3 has 14 residues. With 3 bases clipped from V and 7 bases from J, the junction kept 7 bases outside the gene matches. Germline-derived CDR1 and CDR2 are GTSNPN and SVGIG (reference sequence). Using reference TRBV30 and TRBJ2-4 for the parts outside the CDR3, the full variable domain is SQTIHQWPATLVQPVGSPLSLECTVEGTSNPNLYWYRQAAGRGLQLLFYSVGIGQISSEVPQNLSASRPQDRQFILSSKKLLLSDSGFYLCAWSPGQGMNIQYFGAGTRLSVL.

The V call is TRBV19, the J call TRBJ2-2; 9 bases fit TRBD1. V shed 9 bases, J shed 5 bases, and the junction held 7 bases outside the gene matches. Germline-derived CDR1 and CDR2 are LNHDA and SQIVND (reference sequence). The CDR3 is 14 amino acids. The CDR3 DNA is TGTGCCAGCATGGACAGGGGAGGAACCGGGGAGCTGTTTTTT. It specifies CASMDRGGTGELFF. The full variable domain, rest sourced from reference TRBV19 and TRBJ2-2, is DGGITQSPKYLFRKEGQNVTLSCEQNLNHDAMYWYRQDPGQGLRLIYYSQIVNDFQKGDIAEGYSVSREKKESFPLTVTSAQKNPTAFYLCASMDRGGTGELFFGEGSRLTVL.

This rearrangement joins TRBV6-2 or TRBV6-3 to TRBJ2-7, with D perhaps matching TRBD1 or TRBD2 (5 bases each). The germline gives CDR1 MNHEY, CDR2 SVGEGT. V was pared by 6 bases and J by 1 base, with 13 bases between. The CDR3 is 14 amino acids. As DNA, the CDR3 is TGTGCCAGCAGACCGGGACGGGGATCCTACGAGCAGTACTTC. Translation: CASRPGRGSYEQYF.

The chain links TRBV20-1 to TRBJ2-7; TRBD2 matches at 10 bases. The CDR3 is 14 amino acids. Per germline, CDR1 DFQATT and CDR2 SNEGSKA (reference sequence). Germline trimming cut 0 bases from V and 6 bases from J; bases unmatched to any gene: 5. The CDR3 is CSARDPSGGPEQYF. The CDR3 coding sequence is TGCAGTGCTAGAGATCCTAGCGGGGGCCCCGAGCAGTACTTC.

V and J are TRBV28 and TRBJ2-2; D perhaps matches TRBD1 (6 bases). Germline lookup yields CDR1 MDHEN and CDR2 SYDVKM. V lost 6 bases to trimming and J lost 3 bases, with 20 bases between them. The length of the CDR3 is 17 residues. The CDR3 DNA reads TGTGCCAGCAGGGTACAGGGTGAAGGCGTTGACACCGGGGAGCTGTTTTTT. Its protein product is CASRVQGEGVDTGELFF.

This chain connects TRBV14 to TRBJ1-1; D is undetermined. V lost 1 base to trimming and J lost 0 bases, with 6 bases between them. Germline V gene sequence: CDR1 SGHDN, CDR2 FVKESK. This CDR3 spans 14 amino acids. The CDR3 DNA reads TGTGCCAGCAGCCAAGGGTGGGTGAACACTGAAGCTTTCTTT. Amino acids: CASSQGWVNTEAFF.

Only a few counts were recorded for this clonotype. This chain connects TRBV4-1 to TRBJ2-2, with 11 bases matching TRBD2. The germline gives CDR1 MGHRA, CDR2 YSYEKL. The CDR3 covers 16 residues. V dropped 0 bases and J dropped 5; count of bases not matched to a gene: 2. CDR3 sequence reads: CASSQDSGRETGELFF. DNA for the CDR3: TGCGCCAGCAGCCAAGATAGCGGGAGGGAAACCGGGGAGCTGTTTTTT.

The rearrangement links TRBV28 to TRBJ1-5, with D perhaps TRBD1 (6 bases). This CDR3 comprises 16 residues. The V gene's germline CDR1 is MDHEN and CDR2 SYDVKM. V was cut by 4 bases and J by 1 base, with 14 bases left in between. CDR3 DNA sequence: TGTGCCAGCAGTTCTGCCCCGGGGGCAAGCAATCAGCCCCAGCATTTT. Residues: CASSSAPGASNQPQHF.

This clonotype was detected a few times. The DNA of the CDR3 is TGTGCCAGCAGAACACGGGGGGCAGGTGGGGACGAGCAGTACTTC. Amino acids: CASRTRGAGGDEQYF. The chain uses TRBV28 and TRBJ2-7, with D possibly TRBD2 on 7 matching bases. CDR1 and CDR2 (germline): MDHEN, SYDVKM. This CDR3 is 15 amino acids long. V was cut by 6 bases and J by 5 bases, with 20 bases left in between.

This chain joins TRBV6-5 and TRBJ2-3; D may correspond to TRBD1 or TRBD2 (5 bases each). Trimming shortened V by 4 bases and J by 9 bases, and 11 bases separated the two germline ends. Germline V gene data show CDR1 as MNHEY and CDR2 as SVGAGI. This CDR3 is 12 amino acids long. CDR3 bases: TGTGCCAGCAGTTGGGACGGGGAAACGCAGTATTTT. Encoded protein: CASSWDGETQYF.

V and J are TRBV28 and TRBJ2-1; 9 bases agree with TRBD2. In germline, CDR1 is MDHEN, CDR2 SYDVKM. V gave up 3 bases and J gave up 2 bases; unmatched junction bases: 5. The CDR3 is 16 amino acids. The CDR3, as DNA: TGTGCCAGCAGTTTTGGCGGGAGGGACGCCTACAATGAGCAGTTCTTC. Its protein is CASSFGGRDAYNEQFF.

The chain joins TRBV28 to TRBJ1-1; no definite D call. The CDR3 sequence is 15 residues long. Between the trimmed V and J ends, which lost 3 bases and 4 bases, there was a span of 15 bases. Germline loops: CDR1 MDHEN, CDR2 SYDVKM. CDR3 in DNA: TGTGCCAGCAGTTTTTTCCAGATGTCGAGCACTGAAGCTTTCTTT. Residues: CASSFFQMSSTEAFF.

V and J are TRBV7-9 and TRBJ1-2; 7 nucleotides match TRBD1. Germline loops: CDR1 SEHNR, CDR2 FQNEAQ (reference sequence). V dropped 6 bases and J dropped 8; count of bases not matched to a gene: 9. CDR3 length: 13 amino acids. CDR3 amino acids: CASRFGTAEGYTF. The CDR3 coding sequence is TGTGCCAGCAGGTTCGGGACAGCTGAGGGCTACACCTTC.

This sequence joins TRBV9 and TRBJ1-1, with a possible D match to TRBD1 (5 bases). V lost 0 bases, J lost 10 bases, and 16 bases lay in between. This CDR3 is built from 14 residues. The germline V gene has CDR1 SGDLS and CDR2 YYNGEE. Here the CDR3 DNA reads TGTGCCAGCAGCGTAGACTCCGGGGCCCCGTCAGCTTTCTTT. Translating it yields CASSVDSGAPSAFF.

V usage is TRBV24-1 and J usage is TRBJ2-2; the D is unclear. CDR1 and CDR2 (germline): KGHDR, SFDVKD. With 0 bases removed from V and 3 bases from J, the gap between germline ends came to 1 base. The CDR3 has 13 residues. CDR3 sequence reads: CATSDLDTGELFF. CDR3 nucleotide sequence: TGTGCCACCAGTGATTTGGACACCGGGGAGCTGTTTTTT.